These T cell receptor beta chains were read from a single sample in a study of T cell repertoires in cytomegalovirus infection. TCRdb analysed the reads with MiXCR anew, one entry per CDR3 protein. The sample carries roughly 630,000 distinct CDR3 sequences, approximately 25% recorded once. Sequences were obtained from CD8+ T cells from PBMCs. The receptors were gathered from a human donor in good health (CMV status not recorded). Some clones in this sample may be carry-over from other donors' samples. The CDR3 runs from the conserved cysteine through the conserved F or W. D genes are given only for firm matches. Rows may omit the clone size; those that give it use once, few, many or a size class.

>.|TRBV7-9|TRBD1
CASSSRQGMNTEAFF
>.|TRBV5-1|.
CASTRRDPRFYNEQFF
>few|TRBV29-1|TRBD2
CSVATSEGSYEQYF
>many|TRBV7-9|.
CASSLTSPEVNEKLFF
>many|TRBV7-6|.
CASSLGRAGPYEQYF
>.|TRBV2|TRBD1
CASRNDGTGANRAGELFF
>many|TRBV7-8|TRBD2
CASSLGLGLAFTDTQYF
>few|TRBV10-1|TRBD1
CASSGPGGTAYGYTF
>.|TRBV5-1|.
CASSITSHCSYEQYF
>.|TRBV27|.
CASSPDWGTYNEQFF
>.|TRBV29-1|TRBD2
CSAGRAGGHQETQYF
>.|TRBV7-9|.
CASREAGVTEAFF
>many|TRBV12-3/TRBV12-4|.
CATKLYGYTF
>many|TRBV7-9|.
CASSLPGDYYEQYF
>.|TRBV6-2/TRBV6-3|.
CASSQTGHYEQYF
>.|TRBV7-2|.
CASSLVERLGETQYF
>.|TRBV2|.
CASRGWGNQPQHF
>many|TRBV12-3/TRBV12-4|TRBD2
CASSWTSADTQYF
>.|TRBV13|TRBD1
CASSSGTGIAGANVLTF
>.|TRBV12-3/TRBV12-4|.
CASSPDPLRVGLKNIQYF
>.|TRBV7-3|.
CASSFTGTPYNEQFF
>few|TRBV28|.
CASSFIQSLKQFF
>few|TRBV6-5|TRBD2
CASSYPASGGFETQYF
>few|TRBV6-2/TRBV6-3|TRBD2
CASRFLRAGGPNEQYF
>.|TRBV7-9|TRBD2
CANSSGLAGGGGPFF
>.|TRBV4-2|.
CASSQVSQNRGWTDTQYF
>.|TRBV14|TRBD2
CASSQEPAGFYNEQFF
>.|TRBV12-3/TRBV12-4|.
CASRSGVSTEAFF
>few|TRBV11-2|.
CASHIGALSLYTEAFF
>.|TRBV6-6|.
CASKEGSLQEQYF
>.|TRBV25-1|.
CASQGNYGYTF
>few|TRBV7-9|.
CASRLASGYEQYF